The present entry profiles one T cell receptor beta chain with its context. Looked up from germline, CDR1 is ENHRY and CDR2 is SYGVKD. The CDR3 runs 14 residues. J lost 4 bases, V lost 10 bases, and 5 bases had no gene match. These data belong to a study of blood T cell repertoires in COVID-19. Data came from immunoSEQ multiplex PCR; TCRdb stores just in-frame clones and leaves some out. The sample has under 150,000 clones; around 85% are singletons. The chain recombines TRBV10-3 with TRBJ2-1; 12 nucleotides agree with TRBD2. Sequencing used peripheral blood. This sequence originates from a man aged 45-60 years with acute or convalescent COVID-19. The CDR3 DNA reads TGTGCCACCTTAACTAGCGGGGGGTACAATGAGCAGTTCTTC. This codes for CATLTSGGYNEQFF.